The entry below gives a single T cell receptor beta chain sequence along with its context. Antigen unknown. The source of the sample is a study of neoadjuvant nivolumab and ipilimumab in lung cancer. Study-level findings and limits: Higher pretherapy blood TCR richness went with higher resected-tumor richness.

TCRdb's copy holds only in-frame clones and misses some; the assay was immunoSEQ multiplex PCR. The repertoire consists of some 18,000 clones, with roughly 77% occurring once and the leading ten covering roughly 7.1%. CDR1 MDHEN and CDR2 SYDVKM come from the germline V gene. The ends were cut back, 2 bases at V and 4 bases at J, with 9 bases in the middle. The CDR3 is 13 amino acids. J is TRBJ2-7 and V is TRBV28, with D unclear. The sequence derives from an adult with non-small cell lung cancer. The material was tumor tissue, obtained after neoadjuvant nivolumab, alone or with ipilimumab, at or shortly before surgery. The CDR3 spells CASSLTYQYEQYF. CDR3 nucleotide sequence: TGTGCCAGCAGTTTAACGTACCAATACGAGCAGTACTTC. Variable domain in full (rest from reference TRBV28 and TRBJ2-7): DVKVTQSSRYLVKRTGEKVFLECVQDMDHENMFWYRQDPGLGLRLIYFSYDVKMKEKGDIPEGYSVSREKKERFSLILESASTNQTSMYLCASSLTYQYEQYFGPGTRLTVT.